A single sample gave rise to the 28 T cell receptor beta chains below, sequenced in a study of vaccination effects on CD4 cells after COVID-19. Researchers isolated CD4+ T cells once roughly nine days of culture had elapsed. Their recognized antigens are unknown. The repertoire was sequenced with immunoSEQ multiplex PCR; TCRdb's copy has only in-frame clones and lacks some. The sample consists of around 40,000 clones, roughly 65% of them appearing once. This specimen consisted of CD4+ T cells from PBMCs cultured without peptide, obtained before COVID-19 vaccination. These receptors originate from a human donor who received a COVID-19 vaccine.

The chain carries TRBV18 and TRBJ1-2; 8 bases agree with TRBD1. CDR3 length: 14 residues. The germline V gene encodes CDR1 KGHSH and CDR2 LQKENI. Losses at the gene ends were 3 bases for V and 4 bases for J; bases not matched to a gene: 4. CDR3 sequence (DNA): TGTGCCAGCTCACCTCGGGACAGGTCCTATGGCTACACCTTC. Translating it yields CASSPRDRSYGYTF.

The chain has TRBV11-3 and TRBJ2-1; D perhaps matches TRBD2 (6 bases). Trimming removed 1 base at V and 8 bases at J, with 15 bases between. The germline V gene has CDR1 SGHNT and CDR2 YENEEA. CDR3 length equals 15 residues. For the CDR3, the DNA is TGTGCCAGCAGCTTAGGTCTTAGTTCGGGGGATGAGCAGTTCTTC. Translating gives CASSLGLSSGDEQFF.

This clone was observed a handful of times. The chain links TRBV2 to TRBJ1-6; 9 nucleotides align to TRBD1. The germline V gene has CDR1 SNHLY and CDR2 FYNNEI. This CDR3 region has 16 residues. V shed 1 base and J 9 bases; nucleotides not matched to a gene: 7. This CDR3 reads CASSEGGTGNGSPLHF. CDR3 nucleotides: TGTGCCAGCAGTGAAGGGGGGACAGGGAACGGTTCACCCCTCCACTTT.

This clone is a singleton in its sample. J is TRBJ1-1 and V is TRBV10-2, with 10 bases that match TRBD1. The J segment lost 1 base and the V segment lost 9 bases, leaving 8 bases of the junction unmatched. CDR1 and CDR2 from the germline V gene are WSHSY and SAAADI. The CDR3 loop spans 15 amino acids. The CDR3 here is CASRGTGVQNTEAFF. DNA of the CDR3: TGCGCCAGTCGAGGGACAGGGGTCCAGAACACTGAAGCTTTCTTT.

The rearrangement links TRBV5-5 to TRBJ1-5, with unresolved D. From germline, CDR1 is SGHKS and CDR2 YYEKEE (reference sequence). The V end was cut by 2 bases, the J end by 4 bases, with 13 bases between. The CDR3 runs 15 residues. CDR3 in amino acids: CASSFQLSGNQPQHF. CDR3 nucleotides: TGTGCCAGCAGCTTTCAGTTGAGTGGTAATCAGCCCCAGCATTTT.

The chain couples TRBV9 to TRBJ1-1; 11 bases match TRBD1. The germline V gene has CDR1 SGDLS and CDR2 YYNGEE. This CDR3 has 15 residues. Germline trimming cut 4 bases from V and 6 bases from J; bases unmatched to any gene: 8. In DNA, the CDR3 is TGTGCCAGCAGCCCCCGGACAGGGGGCGTCTCTGAAGCTTTCTTT. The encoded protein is CASSPRTGGVSEAFF.

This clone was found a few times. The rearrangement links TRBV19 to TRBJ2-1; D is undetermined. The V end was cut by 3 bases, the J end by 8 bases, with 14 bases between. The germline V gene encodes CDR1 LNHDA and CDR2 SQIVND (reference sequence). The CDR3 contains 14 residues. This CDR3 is CASSIKTPSYEQFF. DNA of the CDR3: TGTGCCAGTAGTATTAAGACTCCCTCTTATGAGCAGTTCTTC.

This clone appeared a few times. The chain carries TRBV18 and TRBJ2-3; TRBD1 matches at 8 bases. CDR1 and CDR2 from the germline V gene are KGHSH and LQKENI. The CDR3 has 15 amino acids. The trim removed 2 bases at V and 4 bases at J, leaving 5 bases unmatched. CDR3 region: CASSPRTGTADTQYF. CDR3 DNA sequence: TGTGCCAGCTCACCAAGGACAGGGACGGCAGATACGCAGTATTTT. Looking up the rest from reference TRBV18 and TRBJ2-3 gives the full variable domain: NAGVMQNPRHLVRRRGQEARLRCSPMKGHSHVYWYRQLPEEGLKFMVYLQKENIIDESGMPKERFSAEFPKEGPSILRIQQVVRGDSAAYFCASSPRTGTADTQYFGPGTRLTVL.

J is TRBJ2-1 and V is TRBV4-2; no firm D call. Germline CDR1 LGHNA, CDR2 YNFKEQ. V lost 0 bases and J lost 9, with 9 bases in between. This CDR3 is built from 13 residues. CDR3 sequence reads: CASSQEPAVEQFF. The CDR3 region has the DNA TGTGCCAGCAGCCAAGAGCCGGCCGTTGAGCAGTTCTTC.

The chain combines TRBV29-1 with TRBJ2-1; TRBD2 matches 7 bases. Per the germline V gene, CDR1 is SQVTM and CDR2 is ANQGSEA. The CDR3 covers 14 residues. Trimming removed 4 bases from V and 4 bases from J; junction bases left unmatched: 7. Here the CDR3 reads CSVGREPVYNEQFF. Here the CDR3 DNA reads TGCAGCGTTGGGCGGGAGCCAGTGTACAATGAGCAGTTCTTC.

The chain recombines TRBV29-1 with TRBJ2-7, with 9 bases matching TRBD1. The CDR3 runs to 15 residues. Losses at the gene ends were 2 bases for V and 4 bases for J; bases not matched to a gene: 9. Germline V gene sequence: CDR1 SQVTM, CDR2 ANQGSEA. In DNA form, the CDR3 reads TGCAGCGTTGAAATTGAGACAGGGGGTATTTACGAGCAGTACTTC. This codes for CSVEIETGGIYEQYF.

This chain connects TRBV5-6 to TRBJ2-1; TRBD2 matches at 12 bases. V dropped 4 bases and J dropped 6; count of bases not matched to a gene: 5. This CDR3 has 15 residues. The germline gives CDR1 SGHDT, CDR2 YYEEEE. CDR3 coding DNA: TGTGCCAGCAGCCCGGGACTAGCGGGCACCAATGAGCAGTTCTTC. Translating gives CASSPGLAGTNEQFF.

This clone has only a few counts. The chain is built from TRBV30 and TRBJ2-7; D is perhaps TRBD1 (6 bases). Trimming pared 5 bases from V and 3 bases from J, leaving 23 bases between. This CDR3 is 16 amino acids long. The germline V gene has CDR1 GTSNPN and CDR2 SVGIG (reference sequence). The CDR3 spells CAWATRGHNKIYEQYF. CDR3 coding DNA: TGTGCCTGGGCAACAAGGGGACACAACAAGATCTACGAGCAGTACTTC.

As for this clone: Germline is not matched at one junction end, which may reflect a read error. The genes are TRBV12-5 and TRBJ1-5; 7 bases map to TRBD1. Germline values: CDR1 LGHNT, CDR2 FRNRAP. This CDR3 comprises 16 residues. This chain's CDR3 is CASGGGGPDSNQLQHF. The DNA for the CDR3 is TGTGCTAGTGGCGGAGGGGGCCCTGATAGCAATCAGCTCCAGCATTTT.

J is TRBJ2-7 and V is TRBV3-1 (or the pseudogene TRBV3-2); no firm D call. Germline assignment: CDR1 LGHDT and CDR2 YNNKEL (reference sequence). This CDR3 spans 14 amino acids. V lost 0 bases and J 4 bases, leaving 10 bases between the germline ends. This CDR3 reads CASSQDSLGYEQYF. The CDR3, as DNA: TGTGCCAGCAGCCAAGATAGTCTGGGATACGAGCAGTACTTC.

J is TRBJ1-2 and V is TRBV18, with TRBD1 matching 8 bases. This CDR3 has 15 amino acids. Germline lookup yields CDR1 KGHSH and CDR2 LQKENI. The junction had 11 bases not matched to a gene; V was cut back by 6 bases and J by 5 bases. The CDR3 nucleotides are TGTGCCAGCTCCAGGCCGTTGGACAGGGTTTATGGCTACACCTTC. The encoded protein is CASSRPLDRVYGYTF. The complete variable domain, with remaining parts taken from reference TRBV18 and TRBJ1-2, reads NAGVMQNPRHLVRRRGQEARLRCSPMKGHSHVYWYRQLPEEGLKFMVYLQKENIIDESGMPKERFSAEFPKEGPSILRIQQVVRGDSAAYFCASSRPLDRVYGYTFGSGTRLTVV.

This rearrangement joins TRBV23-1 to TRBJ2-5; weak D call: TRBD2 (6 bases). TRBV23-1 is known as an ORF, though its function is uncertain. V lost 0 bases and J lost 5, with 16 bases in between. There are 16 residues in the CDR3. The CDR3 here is CASSQSWTNPRETQYF. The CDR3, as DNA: TGCGCCAGCAGTCAATCGTGGACTAACCCCCGGGAGACCCAGTACTTC.

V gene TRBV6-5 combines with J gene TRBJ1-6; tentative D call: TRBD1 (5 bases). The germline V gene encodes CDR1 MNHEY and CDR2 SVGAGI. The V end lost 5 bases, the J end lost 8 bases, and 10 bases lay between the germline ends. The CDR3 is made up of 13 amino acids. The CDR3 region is CASSNRDYSPLHF. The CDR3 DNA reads TGTGCCAGCAGTAACCGGGACTATTCACCCCTCCACTTT.

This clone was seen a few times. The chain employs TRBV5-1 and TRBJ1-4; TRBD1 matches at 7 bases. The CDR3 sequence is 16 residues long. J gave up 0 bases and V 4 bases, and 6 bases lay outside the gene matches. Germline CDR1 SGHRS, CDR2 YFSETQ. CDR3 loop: CASSPLQGATNEKLFF. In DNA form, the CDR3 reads TGCGCCAGCAGCCCGCTCCAGGGGGCAACTAATGAAAAACTGTTTTTT.

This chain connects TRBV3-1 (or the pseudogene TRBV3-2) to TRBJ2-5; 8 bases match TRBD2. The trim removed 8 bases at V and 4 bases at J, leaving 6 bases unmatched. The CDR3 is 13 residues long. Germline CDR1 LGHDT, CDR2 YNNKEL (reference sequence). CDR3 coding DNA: TGTGCCAGCGTGCGGGGGGCCTCAGAGACCCAGTACTTC. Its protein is CASVRGASETQYF.

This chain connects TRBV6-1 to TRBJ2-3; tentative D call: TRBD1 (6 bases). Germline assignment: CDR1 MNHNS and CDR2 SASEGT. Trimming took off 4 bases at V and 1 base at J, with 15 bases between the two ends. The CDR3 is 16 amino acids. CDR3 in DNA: TGTGCCAGCAGTGTTGTAGGGGGACCGGGCACAGATACGCAGTATTTT. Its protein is CASSVVGGPGTDTQYF.

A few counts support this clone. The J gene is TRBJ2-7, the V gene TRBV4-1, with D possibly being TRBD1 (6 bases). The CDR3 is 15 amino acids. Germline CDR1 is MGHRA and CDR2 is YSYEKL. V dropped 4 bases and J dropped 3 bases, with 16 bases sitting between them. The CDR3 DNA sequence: TGCGCCAGCAGCCCACAGACCAGGGGATTCTACGAGCAGTACTTC. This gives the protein CASSPQTRGFYEQYF.

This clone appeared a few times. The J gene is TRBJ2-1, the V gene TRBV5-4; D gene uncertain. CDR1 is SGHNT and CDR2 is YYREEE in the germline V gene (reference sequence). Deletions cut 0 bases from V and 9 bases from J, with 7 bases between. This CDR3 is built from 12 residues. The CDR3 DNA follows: TGTGCCAGCAGCTTGGACGTAGCTGAGCAGTTCTTC. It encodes CASSLDVAEQFF.

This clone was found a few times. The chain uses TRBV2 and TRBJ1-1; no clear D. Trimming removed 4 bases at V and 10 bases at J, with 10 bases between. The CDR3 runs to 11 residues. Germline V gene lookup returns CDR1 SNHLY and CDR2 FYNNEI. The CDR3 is CASSVGGSAFF. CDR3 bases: TGTGCCAGCAGTGTTGGTGGGTCAGCTTTCTTT.

As DNA, the CDR3 is TGCGCCAGCAGCTCTATGACAGGGGGCGCGTTTGGCGAGACCCAGTACTTC. Translated: CASSSMTGGAFGETQYF. The genes are TRBV5-1 and TRBJ2-5; TRBD1 aligns across 10 bases. CDR3 length: 17 residues. Germline lookup yields CDR1 SGHRS and CDR2 YFSETQ. Unmatched junction bases numbered 13, after V lost 3 bases and J lost 5 bases. The full variable domain, with the rest looked up from reference TRBV5-1 and TRBJ2-5, is KAGVTQTPRYLIKTRGQQVTLSCSPISGHRSVSWYQQTPGQGLQFLFEYFSETQRNKGNFPGRFSGRQFSNSRSEMNVSTLELGDSALYLCASSSMTGGAFGETQYFGPGTRLLVL.

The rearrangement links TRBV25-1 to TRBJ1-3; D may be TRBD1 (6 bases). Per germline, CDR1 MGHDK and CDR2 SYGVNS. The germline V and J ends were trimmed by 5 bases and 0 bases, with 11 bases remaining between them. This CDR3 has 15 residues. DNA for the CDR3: TGTGCCAGCAGTCCCCCAGGGGACTCTGGAAACACCATATATTTT. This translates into CASSPPGDSGNTIYF. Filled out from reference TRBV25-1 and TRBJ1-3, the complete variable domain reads EADIYQTPRYLVIGTGKKITLECSQTMGHDKMYWYQQDPGMELHLIHYSYGVNSTEKGDLSSESTVSRIRTEHFPLTLESARPSHTSQYLCASSPPGDSGNTIYFGEGSWLTVV.

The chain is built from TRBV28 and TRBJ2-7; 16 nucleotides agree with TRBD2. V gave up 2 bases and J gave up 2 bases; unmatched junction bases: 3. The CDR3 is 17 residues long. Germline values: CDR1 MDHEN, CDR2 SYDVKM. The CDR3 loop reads CASSLGTSGRAAYEQYF. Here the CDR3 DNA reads TGTGCCAGCAGTTTAGGGACTAGCGGGAGGGCCGCCTACGAGCAGTACTTC.

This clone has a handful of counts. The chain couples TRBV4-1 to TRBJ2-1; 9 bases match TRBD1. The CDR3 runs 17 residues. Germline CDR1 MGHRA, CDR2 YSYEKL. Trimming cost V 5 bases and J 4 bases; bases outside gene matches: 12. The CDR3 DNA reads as TGCGCCAGCAGCAGCCCGAGGGGACAGGGAAGATACAATGAGCAGTTCTTC. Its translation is CASSSPRGQGRYNEQFF.